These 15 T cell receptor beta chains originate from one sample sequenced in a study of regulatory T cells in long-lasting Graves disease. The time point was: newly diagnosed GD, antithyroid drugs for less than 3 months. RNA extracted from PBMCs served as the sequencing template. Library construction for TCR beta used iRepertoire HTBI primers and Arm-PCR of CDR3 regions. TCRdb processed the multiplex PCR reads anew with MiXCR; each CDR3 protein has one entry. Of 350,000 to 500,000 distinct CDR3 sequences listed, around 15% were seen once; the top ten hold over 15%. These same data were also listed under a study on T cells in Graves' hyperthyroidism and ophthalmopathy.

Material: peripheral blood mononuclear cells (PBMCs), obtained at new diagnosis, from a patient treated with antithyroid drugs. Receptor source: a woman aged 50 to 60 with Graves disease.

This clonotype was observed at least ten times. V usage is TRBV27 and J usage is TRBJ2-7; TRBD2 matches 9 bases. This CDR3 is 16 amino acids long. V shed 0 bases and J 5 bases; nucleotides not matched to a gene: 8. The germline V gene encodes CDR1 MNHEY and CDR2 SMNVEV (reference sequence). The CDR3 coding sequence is TGTGCCAGCAGTTTATCGAAGCGGGAGGAATTTAACGAGCAGTACTTC. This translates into CASSLSKREEFNEQYF.

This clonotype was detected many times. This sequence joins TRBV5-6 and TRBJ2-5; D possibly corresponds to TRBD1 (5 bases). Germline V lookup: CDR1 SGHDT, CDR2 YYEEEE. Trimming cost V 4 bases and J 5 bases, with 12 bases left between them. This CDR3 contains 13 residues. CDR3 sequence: CASSPTEVETQYF. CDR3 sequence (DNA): TGTGCCAGCAGCCCGACAGAGGTGGAGACCCAGTACTTC.

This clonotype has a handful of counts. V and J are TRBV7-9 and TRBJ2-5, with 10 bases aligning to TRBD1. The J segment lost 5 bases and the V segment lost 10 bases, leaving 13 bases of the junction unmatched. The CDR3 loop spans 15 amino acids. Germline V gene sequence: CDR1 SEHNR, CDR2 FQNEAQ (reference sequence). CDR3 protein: CAIEWVRTGGETQYF. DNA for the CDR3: TGTGCCATCGAGTGGGTCCGGACAGGGGGGGAGACCCAGTACTTC. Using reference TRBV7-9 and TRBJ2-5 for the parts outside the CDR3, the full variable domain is DTGVSQNPRHKITKRGQNVTFRCDPISEHNRLYWYRQTLGQGPEFLTYFQNEAQLEKSRLLSDRFSAERPKGSFSTLEIQRTEQGDSAMYLCAIEWVRTGGETQYFGPGTRLLVL.

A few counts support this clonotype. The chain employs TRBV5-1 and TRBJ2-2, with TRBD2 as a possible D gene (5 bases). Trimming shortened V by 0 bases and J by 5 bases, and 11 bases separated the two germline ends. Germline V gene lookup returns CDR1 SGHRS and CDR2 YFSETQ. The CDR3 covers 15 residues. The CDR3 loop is CASSLEREGTGELFF. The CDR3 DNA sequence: TGCGCCAGCAGCTTGGAACGGGAAGGTACCGGGGAGCTGTTTTTT.

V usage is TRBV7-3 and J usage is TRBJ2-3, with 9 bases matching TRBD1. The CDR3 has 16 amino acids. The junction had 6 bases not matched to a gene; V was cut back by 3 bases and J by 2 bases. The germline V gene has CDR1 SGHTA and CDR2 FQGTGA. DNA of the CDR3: TGTGCCAGCAGCTTTATGGGACAGGGAAACACAGATACGCAGTATTTT. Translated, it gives CASSFMGQGNTDTQYF.

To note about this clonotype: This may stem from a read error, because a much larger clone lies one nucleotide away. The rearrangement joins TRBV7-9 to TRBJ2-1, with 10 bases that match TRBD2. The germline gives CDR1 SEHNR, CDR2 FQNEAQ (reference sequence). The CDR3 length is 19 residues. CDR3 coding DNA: TGTGCCAGCAGCTTTGACGATGGTAGGACTAGCGGATCCTACAATGGGCAGTTCTTC. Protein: CASSFDDGRTSGSYNGQFF.

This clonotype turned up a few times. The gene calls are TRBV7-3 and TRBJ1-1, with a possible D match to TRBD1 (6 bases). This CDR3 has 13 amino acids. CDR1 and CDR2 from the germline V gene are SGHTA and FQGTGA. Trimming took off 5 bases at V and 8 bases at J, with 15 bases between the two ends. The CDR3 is CASSQRGGGEAFF. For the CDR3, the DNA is TGTGCCAGCAGCCAACGGGGGGGCGGCGAAGCTTTCTTT.

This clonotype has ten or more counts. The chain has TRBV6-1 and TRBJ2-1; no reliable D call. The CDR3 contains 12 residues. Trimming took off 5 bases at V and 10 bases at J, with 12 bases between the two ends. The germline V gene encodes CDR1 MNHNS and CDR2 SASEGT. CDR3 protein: CASSQRSREQFF. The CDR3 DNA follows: TGTGCCAGCAGTCAACGCTCGAGGGAGCAGTTCTTC.

The CDR3 DNA reads TGTGCCAGCAGCCTAGGGTCGTATGGCTACACCTTC. This gives the protein CASSLGSYGYTF. This sequence joins TRBV11-2 and TRBJ1-2; D not certain. The CDR3 contains 12 residues. The V gene's germline CDR1 is SGHAT and CDR2 FQNNGV. With 5 bases removed from V and 5 bases from J, the gap between germline ends came to 9 bases.

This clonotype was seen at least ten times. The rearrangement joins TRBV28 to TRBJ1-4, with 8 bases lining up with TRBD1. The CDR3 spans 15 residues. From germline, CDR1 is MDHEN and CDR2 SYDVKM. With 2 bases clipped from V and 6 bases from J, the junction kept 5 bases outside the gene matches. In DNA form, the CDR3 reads TGTGCCAGCAGTTTAACCGGGACAGGTTATGAAAAACTGTTTTTT. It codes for CASSLTGTGYEKLFF.

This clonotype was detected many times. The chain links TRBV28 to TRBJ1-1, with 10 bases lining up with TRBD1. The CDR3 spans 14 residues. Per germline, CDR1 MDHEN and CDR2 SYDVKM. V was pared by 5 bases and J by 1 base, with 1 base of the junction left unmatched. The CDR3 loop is CASSRQGANTEAFF. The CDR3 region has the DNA TGTGCCAGCAGTAGACAGGGGGCGAACACTGAAGCTTTCTTT.

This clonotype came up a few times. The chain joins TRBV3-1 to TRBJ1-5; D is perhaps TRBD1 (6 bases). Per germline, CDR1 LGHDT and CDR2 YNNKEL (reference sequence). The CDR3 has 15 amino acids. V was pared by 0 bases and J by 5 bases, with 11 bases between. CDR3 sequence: CASSQDLGGHQPQHF. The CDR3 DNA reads TGTGCCAGCAGCCAAGATCTCGGGGGGCATCAGCCCCAGCATTTT.

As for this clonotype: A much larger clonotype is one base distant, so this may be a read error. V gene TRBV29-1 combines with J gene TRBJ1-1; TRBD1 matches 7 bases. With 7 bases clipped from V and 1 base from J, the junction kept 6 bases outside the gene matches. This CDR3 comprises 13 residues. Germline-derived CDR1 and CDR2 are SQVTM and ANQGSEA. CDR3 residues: CSARDSSNTEAFF. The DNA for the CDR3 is TGCAGCGCCCGGGACAGCTCGAACACTGAAGCTTTCTTT.

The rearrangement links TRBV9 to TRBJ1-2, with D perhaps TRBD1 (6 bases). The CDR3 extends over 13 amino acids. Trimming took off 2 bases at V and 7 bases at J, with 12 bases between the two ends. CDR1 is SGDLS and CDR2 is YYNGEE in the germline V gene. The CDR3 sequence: CASSVGGPVGYTF. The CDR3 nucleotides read TGTGCCAGCAGCGTTGGGGGGCCGGTTGGCTACACCTTC. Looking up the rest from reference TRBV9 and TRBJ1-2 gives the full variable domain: DSGVTQTPKHLITATGQRVTLRCSPRSGDLSVYWYQQSLDQGLQFLIQYYNGEERAKGNILERFSAQQFPDLHSELNLSSLELGDSALYFCASSVGGPVGYTFGSGTRLTVV.

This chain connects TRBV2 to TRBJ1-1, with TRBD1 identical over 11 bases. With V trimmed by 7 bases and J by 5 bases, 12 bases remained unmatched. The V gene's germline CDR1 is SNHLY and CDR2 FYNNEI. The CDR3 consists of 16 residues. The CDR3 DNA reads TGTGCCAGCACGCCGAGGGACAGGGGGTCGAGGACTGAAGCTTTCTTT. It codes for CASTPRDRGSRTEAFF.